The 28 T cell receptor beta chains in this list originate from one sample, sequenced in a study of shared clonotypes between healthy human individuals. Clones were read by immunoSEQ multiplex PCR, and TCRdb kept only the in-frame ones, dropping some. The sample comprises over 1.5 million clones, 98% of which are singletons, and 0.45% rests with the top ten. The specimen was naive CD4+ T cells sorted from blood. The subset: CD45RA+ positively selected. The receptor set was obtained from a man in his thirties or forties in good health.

CDR3 protein: CASSGRQGSQPQHF. The CDR3 DNA follows: TGTGCCAGCAGTGGACGACAGGGGAGTCAGCCCCAGCATTTT. This rearrangement joins TRBV28 to TRBJ1-5, with 8 bases matching TRBD1. The CDR3 is made up of 14 amino acids. J was trimmed by 6 bases and V by 5 bases; bases with no gene match: 6. Germline-derived CDR1 and CDR2 are MDHEN and SYDVKM.

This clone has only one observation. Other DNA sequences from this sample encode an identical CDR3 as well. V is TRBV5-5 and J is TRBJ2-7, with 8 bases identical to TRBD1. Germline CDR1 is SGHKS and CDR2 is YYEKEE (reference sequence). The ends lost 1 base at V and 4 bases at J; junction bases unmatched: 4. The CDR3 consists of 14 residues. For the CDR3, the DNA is TGTGCCAGCAGCTTGCGTCAGGGGGCTTACGAGCAGTACTTC. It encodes CASSLRQGAYEQYF.

DNA of the CDR3: TGTGCCAGCAGCTTGTCCCCGGGAGGATTTGTCGGCACAGATACGCAGTATTTT. It is translated as CASSLSPGGFVGTDTQYF. The chain has TRBV5-4 and TRBJ2-3, with 7 bases fitting TRBD2. The J segment lost 1 base and the V segment lost 1 base, leaving 12 bases of the junction unmatched. The CDR3 is made up of 18 amino acids. The germline V gene encodes CDR1 SGHNT and CDR2 YYREEE (reference sequence).

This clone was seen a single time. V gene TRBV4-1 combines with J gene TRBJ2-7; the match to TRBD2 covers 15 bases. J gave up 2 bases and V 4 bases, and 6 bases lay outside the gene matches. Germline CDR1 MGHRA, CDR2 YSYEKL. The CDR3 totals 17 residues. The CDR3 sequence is CASSPRTSGRDAYEQYF. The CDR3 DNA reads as TGCGCCAGCAGCCCTCGGACTAGCGGGAGGGACGCCTACGAGCAGTACTTC.

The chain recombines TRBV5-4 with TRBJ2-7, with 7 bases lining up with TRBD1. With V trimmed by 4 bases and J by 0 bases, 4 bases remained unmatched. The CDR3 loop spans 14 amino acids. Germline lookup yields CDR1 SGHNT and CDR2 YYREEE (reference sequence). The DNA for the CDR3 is TGTGCCAGCAGCGGAACAGGGGTCTCCTACGAGCAGTACTTC. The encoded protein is CASSGTGVSYEQYF.

The CDR3 is CASSSTGQFF. For the CDR3, the DNA is TGTGCCAGCAGCTCGACAGGGCAGTTCTTC. The V and J genes are TRBV7-9 and TRBJ2-1; weak D call: TRBD1 (6 bases). CDR3 length equals 10 residues. V lost 4 bases to trimming and J lost 12 bases, with 7 bases between them. Germline CDR1 SEHNR, CDR2 FQNEAQ (reference sequence).

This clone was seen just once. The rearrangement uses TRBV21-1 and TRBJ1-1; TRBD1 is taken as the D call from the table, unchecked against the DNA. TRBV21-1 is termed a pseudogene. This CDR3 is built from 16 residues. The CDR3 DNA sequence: TGTGCCAGCAGCAAAGGCGGTGCCCAGGGGTTGGAAGAAGCTTTCTTT. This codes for CASSKGGAQGLEEAFF.

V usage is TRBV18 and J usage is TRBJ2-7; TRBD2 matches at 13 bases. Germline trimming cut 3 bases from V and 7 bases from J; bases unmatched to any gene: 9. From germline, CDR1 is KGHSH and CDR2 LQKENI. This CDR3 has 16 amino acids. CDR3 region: CASSPTSGRASEEQYF. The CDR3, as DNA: TGTGCCAGCTCACCTACTAGCGGGAGGGCCTCTGAGGAGCAGTACTTC. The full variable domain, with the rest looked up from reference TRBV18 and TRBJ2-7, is NAGVMQNPRHLVRRRGQEARLRCSPMKGHSHVYWYRQLPEEGLKFMVYLQKENIIDESGMPKERFSAEFPKEGPSILRIQQVVRGDSAAYFCASSPTSGRASEEQYFGPGTRLTVT.

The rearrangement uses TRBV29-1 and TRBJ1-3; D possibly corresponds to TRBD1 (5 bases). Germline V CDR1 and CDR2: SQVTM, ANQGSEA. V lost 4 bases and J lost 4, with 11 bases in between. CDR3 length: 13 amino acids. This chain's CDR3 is CSVARDPGNTIYF. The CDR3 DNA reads TGCAGCGTTGCACGGGACCCGGGAAACACCATATATTTT. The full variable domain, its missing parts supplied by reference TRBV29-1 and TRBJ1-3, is SAVISQKPSRDICQRGTSLTIQCQVDSQVTMMFWYRQQPGQSLTLIATANQGSEATYESGFVIDKFPISRPNLTFSTLTVSNMSPEDSSIYLCSVARDPGNTIYFGEGSWLTVV.

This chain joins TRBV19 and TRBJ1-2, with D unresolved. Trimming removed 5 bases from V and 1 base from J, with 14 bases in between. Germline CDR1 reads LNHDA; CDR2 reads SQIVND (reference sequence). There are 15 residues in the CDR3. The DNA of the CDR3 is TGTGCCAGTAGTCAAGAGCGGGTATTTAACTATGGCTACACCTTC. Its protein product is CASSQERVFNYGYTF.

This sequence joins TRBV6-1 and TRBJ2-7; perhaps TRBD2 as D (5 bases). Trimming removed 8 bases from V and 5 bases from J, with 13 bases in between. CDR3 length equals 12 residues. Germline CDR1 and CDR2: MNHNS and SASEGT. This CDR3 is CASLRREHEQYF. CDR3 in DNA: TGTGCCAGCCTTCGACGGGAACACGAGCAGTACTTC.

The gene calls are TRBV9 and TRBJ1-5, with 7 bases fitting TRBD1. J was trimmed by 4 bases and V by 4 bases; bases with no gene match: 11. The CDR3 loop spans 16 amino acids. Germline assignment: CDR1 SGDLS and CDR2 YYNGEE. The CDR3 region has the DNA TGTGCCAGCAGCCCAGGGGTAGGGGGCGGGAATCAGCCCCAGCATTTT. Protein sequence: CASSPGVGGGNQPQHF. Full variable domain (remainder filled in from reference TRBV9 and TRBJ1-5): DSGVTQTPKHLITATGQRVTLRCSPRSGDLSVYWYQQSLDQGLQFLIQYYNGEERAKGNILERFSAQQFPDLHSELNLSSLELGDSALYFCASSPGVGGGNQPQHFGDGTRLSIL.

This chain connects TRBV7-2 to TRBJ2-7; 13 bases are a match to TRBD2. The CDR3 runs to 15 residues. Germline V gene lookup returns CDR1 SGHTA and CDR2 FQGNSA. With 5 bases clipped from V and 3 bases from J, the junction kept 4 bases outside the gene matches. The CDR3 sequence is CASSIGLAGVYEQYF. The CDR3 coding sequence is TGTGCCAGCAGCATCGGACTAGCGGGAGTCTACGAGCAGTACTTC.

CDR3 protein: CASSVNRGGEQYF. In DNA, the CDR3 is TGTGCCAGCAGCGTGAACAGGGGTGGGGAGCAGTACTTC. V is TRBV7-2 and J is TRBJ2-7; TRBD1 matches 7 bases. The CDR3 contains 13 residues. In germline, CDR1 is SGHTA, CDR2 FQGNSA. V was clipped by 5 bases and J by 7 bases; unmatched bases: 8. The entire variable domain, with the rest obtained from reference TRBV7-2 and TRBJ2-7, is as follows: GAGVSQSPSNKVTEKGKDVELRCDPISGHTALYWYRQSLGQGLEFLIYFQGNSAPDKSGLPSDRFSAERTGGSVSTLTIQRTQQEDSAVYLCASSVNRGGEQYFGPGTRLTVT.

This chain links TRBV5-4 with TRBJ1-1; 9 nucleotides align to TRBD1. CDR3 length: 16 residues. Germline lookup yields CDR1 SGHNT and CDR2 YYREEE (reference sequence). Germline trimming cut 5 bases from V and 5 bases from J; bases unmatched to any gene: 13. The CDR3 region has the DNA TGTGCCAGCAGGGTCGGGACAGGGCTAAAGGGGACTGAAGCTTTCTTT. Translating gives CASRVGTGLKGTEAFF.

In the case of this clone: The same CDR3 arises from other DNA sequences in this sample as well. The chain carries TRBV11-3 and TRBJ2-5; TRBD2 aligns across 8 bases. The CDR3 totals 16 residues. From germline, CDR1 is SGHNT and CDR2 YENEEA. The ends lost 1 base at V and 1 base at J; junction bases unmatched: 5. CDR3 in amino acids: CASSLVSSGGQETQYF. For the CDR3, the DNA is TGTGCCAGCAGCTTAGTTTCGAGCGGGGGCCAAGAGACCCAGTACTTC.

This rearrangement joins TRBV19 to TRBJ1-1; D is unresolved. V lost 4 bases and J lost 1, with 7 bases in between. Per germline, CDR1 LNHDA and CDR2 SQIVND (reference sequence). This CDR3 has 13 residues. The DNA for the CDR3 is TGTGCCAGTAGTACTCGACAGAACACTGAAGCTTTCTTT. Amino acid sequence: CASSTRQNTEAFF.

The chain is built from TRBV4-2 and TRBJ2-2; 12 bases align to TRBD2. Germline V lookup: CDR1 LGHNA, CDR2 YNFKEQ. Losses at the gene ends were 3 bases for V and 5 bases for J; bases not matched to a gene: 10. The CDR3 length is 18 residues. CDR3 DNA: TGTGCCAGCAGCCATGGGGAGCTAGCGGGAGGGCCTACCGGGGAGCTGTTTTTT. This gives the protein CASSHGELAGGPTGELFF.

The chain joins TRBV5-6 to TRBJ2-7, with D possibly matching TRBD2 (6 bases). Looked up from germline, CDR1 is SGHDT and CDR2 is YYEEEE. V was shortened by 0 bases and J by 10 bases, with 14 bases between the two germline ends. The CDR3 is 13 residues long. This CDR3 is CASSLARDSRQYF. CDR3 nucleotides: TGTGCCAGCAGCTTGGCCCGGGACTCTCGTCAGTACTTC.

The CDR3 reads CAIRPRVAGGIGELFF. The CDR3 DNA reads TGTGCCATCAGACCCAGGGTAGCGGGAGGTATCGGGGAGCTGTTTTTT. The chain combines TRBV10-3 with TRBJ2-2; 10 bases line up with TRBD2. The germline gives CDR1 ENHRY, CDR2 SYGVKD. This CDR3 has 16 amino acids. The ends lost 6 bases at V and 7 bases at J; junction bases unmatched: 11.

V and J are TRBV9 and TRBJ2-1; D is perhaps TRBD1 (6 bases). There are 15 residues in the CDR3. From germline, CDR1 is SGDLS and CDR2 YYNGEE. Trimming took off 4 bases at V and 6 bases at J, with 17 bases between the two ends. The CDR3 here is CASSRLPGQVNEQFF. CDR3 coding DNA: TGTGCCAGCAGCCGCCTGCCGGGACAAGTCAATGAGCAGTTCTTC.

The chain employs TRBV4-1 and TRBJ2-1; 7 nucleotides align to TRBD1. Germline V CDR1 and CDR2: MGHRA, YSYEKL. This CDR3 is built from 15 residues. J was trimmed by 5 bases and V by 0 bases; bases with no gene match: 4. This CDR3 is CASSQEGTANNEQFF. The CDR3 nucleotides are TGCGCCAGCAGCCAAGAGGGGACAGCTAACAATGAGCAGTTCTTC.

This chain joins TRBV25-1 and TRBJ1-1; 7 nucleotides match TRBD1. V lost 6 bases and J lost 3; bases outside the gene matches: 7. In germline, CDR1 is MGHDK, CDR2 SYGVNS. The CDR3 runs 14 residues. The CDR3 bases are TGTGCCAGCAGCCACAGGGGCGGAGACACTGAAGCTTTCTTT. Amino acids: CASSHRGGDTEAFF.

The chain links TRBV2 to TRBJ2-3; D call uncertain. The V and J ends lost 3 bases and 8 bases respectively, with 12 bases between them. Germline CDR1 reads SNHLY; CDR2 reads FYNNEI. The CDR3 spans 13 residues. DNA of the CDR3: TGTGCCAGCAGTGATAACCGCTCGGGTACGCAGTATTTT. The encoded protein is CASSDNRSGTQYF.

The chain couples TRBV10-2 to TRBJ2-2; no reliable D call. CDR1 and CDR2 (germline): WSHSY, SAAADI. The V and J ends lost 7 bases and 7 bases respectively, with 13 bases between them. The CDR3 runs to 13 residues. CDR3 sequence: CASTVRAGGELFF. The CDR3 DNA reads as TGCGCCAGCACAGTCCGGGCTGGCGGGGAGCTGTTTTTT.

The CDR3 reads CASSQGGAYGYTF. In nucleotides, the CDR3 is TGTGCCAGCAGCCAAGGAGGGGCATATGGCTACACCTTC. V gene TRBV14 combines with J gene TRBJ1-2; the D gene is possibly TRBD1 (5 bases). Germline loops: CDR1 SGHDN, CDR2 FVKESK. V was pared by 1 base and J by 5 bases, with 8 bases between. The CDR3 consists of 13 residues.

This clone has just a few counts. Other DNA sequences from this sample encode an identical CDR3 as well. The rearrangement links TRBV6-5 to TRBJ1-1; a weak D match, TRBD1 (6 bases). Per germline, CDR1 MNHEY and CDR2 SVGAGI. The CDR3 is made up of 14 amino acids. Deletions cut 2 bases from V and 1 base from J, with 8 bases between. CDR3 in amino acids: CASSYLTGNTEAFF. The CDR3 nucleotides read TGTGCCAGCAGTTACCTGACAGGGAACACTGAAGCTTTCTTT.

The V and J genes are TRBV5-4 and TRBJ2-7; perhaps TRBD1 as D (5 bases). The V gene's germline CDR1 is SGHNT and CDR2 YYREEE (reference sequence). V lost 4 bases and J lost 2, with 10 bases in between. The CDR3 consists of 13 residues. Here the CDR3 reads CASSGDSAYEQYF. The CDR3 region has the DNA TGTGCCAGCAGCGGCGACAGCGCCTACGAGCAGTACTTC.